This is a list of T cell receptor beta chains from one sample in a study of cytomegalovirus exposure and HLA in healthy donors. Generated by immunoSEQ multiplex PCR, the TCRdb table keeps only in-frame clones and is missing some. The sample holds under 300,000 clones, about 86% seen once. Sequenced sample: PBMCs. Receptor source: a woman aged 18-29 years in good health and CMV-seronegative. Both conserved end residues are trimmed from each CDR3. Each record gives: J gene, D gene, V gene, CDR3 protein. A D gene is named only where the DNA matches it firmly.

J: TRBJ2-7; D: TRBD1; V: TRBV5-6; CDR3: ASSSLTDRAYEQY
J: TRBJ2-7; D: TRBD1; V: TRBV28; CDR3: ASTSTGNEQY
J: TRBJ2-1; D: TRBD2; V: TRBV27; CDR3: ASSLSAGASYNEQF
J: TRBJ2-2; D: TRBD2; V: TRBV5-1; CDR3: ASSFYTSGRDTGELF
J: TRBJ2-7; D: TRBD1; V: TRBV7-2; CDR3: ASSSSGTGFSYEQY
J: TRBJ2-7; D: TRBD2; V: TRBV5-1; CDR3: ASSWGLAGVWFGNEQY
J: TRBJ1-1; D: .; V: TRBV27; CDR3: ASSSRLSNTEAF
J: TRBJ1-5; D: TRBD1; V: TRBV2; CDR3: ASSAQGADQPQH
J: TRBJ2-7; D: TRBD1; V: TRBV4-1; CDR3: ASSQDRQGGYEQY
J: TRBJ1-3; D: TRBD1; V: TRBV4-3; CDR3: ASSQDGTGGNTIY
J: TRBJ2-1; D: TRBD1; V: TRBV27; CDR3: ASTPNRDRGKDEQF
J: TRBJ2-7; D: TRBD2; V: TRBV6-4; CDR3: ASSRTSGAPEQY
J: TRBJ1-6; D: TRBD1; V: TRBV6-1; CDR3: ASRGTGDYNSPLH
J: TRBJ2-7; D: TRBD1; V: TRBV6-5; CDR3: ASRPDRGIHEQY
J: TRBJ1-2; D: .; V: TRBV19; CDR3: ASSWWQGFGYT
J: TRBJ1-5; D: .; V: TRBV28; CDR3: ASSLRAVQH
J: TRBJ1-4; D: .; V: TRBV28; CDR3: ASSSGQYNEKLF
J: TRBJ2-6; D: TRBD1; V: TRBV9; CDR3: ASSTRTGRGANVLT
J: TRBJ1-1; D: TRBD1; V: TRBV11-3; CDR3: ASSAGGVGTEAF
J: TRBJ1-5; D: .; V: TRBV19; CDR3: ASSMTPYSNQPQH
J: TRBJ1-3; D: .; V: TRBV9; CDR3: ASSVDRGNTIY
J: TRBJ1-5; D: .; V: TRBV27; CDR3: ASSFGRGPSQPQH
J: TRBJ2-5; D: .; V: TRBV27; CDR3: ASSAGQRSTQY